The 25 T cell receptor beta chains below were found in one sample sequenced in a study of blood T cell repertoires in COVID-19. The assay was immunoSEQ multiplex PCR, and TCRdb's table has in-frame clones only and misses some. The sample carries fewer than 400,000 clones, about nine tenths recorded once. Sequencing was done on a sample of peripheral blood. The receptors were sampled from a woman in her 30s with COVID-19, enrolled during active disease.

The chain joins TRBV5-1 to TRBJ1-5; 9 nucleotides agree with TRBD1. Per the germline V gene, CDR1 is SGHRS and CDR2 is YFSETQ. The CDR3 is 14 amino acids. V lost 4 bases to trimming and J lost 4 bases; unmatched junction nucleotides: 3. CDR3 DNA: TGCGCCAGCAGCAGTGGGACAGGGAATCAGCCCCAGCATTTT. It is translated as CASSSGTGNQPQHF.

This rearrangement joins TRBV19 to TRBJ2-2; D unresolved. V shed 6 bases and J shed 6 bases, with 17 bases lying between them. There are 15 residues in the CDR3. CDR1 is LNHDA and CDR2 is SQIVND in the germline V gene (reference sequence). In DNA, the CDR3 is TGTGCCAGTAGAGGTATAATTCAGGAACCCGGGGAGCTGTTTTTT. Its translation: CASRGIIQEPGELFF.

The chain employs TRBV5-5 and TRBJ1-4, with TRBD1 identical over 9 bases. Germline loops: CDR1 SGHKS, CDR2 YYEKEE (reference sequence). V shed 0 bases and J 6 bases; nucleotides not matched to a gene: 6. This CDR3 has 16 residues. The CDR3 loop reads CASSLGDRGSHEKLFF. CDR3 coding DNA: TGTGCCAGCAGCTTGGGTGACAGGGGGTCGCATGAAAAACTGTTTTTT.

This clone was found once. This rearrangement joins TRBV18 to TRBJ1-6, with 8 bases matching TRBD1. CDR1 and CDR2 (germline): KGHSH, LQKENI. Trimming cost V 3 bases and J 10 bases; bases outside gene matches: 8. CDR3 length equals 15 residues. CDR3 protein: CASSPRTGNLSPLHF. For the CDR3, the DNA is TGTGCCAGCTCACCCCGGACAGGGAACTTATCACCCCTCCACTTT.

The CDR3 DNA is TGTGCCAGCAAACGGGCAGGGGTGGTCACAGATACGCAGTATTTT. It is translated as CASKRAGVVTDTQYF. The chain carries TRBV2 and TRBJ2-3, with D possibly matching TRBD1 (6 bases). The V gene lost 7 bases and the J gene lost 2 bases, with 16 bases spanning the gap. The V gene's germline CDR1 is SNHLY and CDR2 FYNNEI. The CDR3 totals 15 residues.

This sequence joins TRBV11-2 and TRBJ1-2; no definite D call. Germline V gene lookup returns CDR1 SGHAT and CDR2 FQNNGV. V was clipped by 0 bases and J by 4 bases, with 6 bases between them. The length of the CDR3 is 13 residues. The CDR3 DNA follows: TGTGCCAGCAGCTTAGATTCCGGCTATGGCTACACCTTC. This gives the protein CASSLDSGYGYTF.

The chain uses TRBV28 and TRBJ2-1, with a possible D match to TRBD2 (5 bases). Germline V lookup: CDR1 MDHEN, CDR2 SYDVKM. Trimming removed 5 bases from V and 8 bases from J, with 7 bases in between. This CDR3 spans 11 amino acids. The CDR3 DNA reads as TGTGCCAGCAGTGGACTTGATGAGCAGTTCTTC. It encodes CASSGLDEQFF.

This clone was detected only once. The chain carries TRBV24-1 and TRBJ1-3; 10 bases align to TRBD1. The CDR3 has 18 amino acids. V lost 4 bases and J lost 0; bases outside the gene matches: 8. The germline CDR1 and CDR2 sequences are KGHDR and SFDVKD. DNA for the CDR3: TGTGCCACCAGTGAACCAGGACAGGGGGTTTTCTCTGGAAACACCATATATTTT. This translates into CATSEPGQGVFSGNTIYF.

The chain carries TRBV6-5 and TRBJ2-2; D gene uncertain. Germline lookup yields CDR1 MNHEY and CDR2 SVGAGI. The CDR3 runs to 14 residues. Trimming took 3 bases from V and 4 from J, leaving 9 bases between them. CDR3 in amino acids: CASSYEFSTGELFF. In nucleotides, the CDR3 is TGTGCCAGCAGTTATGAGTTTAGCACCGGGGAGCTGTTTTTT.

This rearrangement joins TRBV7-2 to TRBJ1-6, with unresolved D. The ends were cut back, 6 bases at V and 1 base at J, with 10 bases in the middle. Germline V gives CDR1 SGHTA, CDR2 FQGNSA. The length of the CDR3 is 15 residues. The CDR3 region is CASRPAGSYNSPLHF. The CDR3 region has the DNA TGTGCCAGCAGGCCCGCGGGATCCTATAATTCACCCCTCCACTTT.

V usage is TRBV5-1 and J usage is TRBJ1-6, with 8 positions matching TRBD1. Germline lookup yields CDR1 SGHRS and CDR2 YFSETQ. The junction had 2 bases not matched to a gene; V was cut back by 4 bases and J by 2 bases. CDR3 size: 15 residues. The CDR3 region is CASSQGAPYNSPLHF. CDR3 in DNA: TGCGCCAGCAGCCAGGGGGCCCCCTATAATTCACCCCTCCACTTT. The full variable domain, its missing parts supplied by reference TRBV5-1 and TRBJ1-6, is KAGVTQTPRYLIKTRGQQVTLSCSPISGHRSVSWYQQTPGQGLQFLFEYFSETQRNKGNFPGRFSGRQFSNSRSEMNVSTLELGDSALYLCASSQGAPYNSPLHFGNGTRLTVT.

The CDR3 DNA reads as TGTGCCAGCAGTTACTCGTCGACAGATAACTATGGCTACACCTTC. Translated, it gives CASSYSSTDNYGYTF. The chain carries TRBV6-6 and TRBJ1-2; possibly TRBD1 for D (5 bases). The V gene's germline CDR1 is MNHNY and CDR2 SVGAGI (reference sequence). V lost 0 bases and J 1 base, leaving 9 bases between the germline ends. The CDR3 has 15 residues.

CDR3 bases: TGTGCCAGCAGTTTGGTACCCGGACTATCAACTAATGAAAAACTGTTTTTT. Protein sequence: CASSLVPGLSTNEKLFF. This rearrangement joins TRBV28 to TRBJ1-4; D remains unclear. This CDR3 is 17 amino acids long. Between the trimmed V and J ends, which lost 3 bases and 0 bases, there was a span of 14 bases. The germline V gene has CDR1 MDHEN and CDR2 SYDVKM.

The rearrangement uses TRBV6-1 and TRBJ1-3, with D tentatively TRBD1 (5 bases). Trimming took 4 bases from V and 0 from J, leaving 13 bases between them. Germline V gene sequence: CDR1 MNHNS, CDR2 SASEGT. The CDR3 totals 16 residues. Here the CDR3 reads CASSGVTASSGNTIYF. CDR3 in DNA: TGTGCCAGCAGTGGGGTGACAGCTAGCTCTGGAAACACCATATATTTT.

The chain combines TRBV28 with TRBJ2-5, with 7 positions matching TRBD1. Trimming cost V 5 bases and J 1 base; bases outside gene matches: 13. This CDR3 is built from 17 residues. The V gene's germline CDR1 is MDHEN and CDR2 SYDVKM. The CDR3 DNA follows: TGTGCCAGCAGTCCCACCGCCTTGACAGGGTCCCAAGAGACCCAGTACTTC. Its protein product is CASSPTALTGSQETQYF.

This chain joins TRBV5-1 and TRBJ2-7; maybe TRBD2 (6 bases). The CDR3 loop spans 14 amino acids. Trimming took off 4 bases at V and 5 bases at J, with 16 bases between the two ends. Germline assignment: CDR1 SGHRS and CDR2 YFSETQ. This CDR3 is CASSRGESLHEQYF. For the CDR3, the DNA is TGCGCCAGCAGCCGCGGGGAATCTCTGCACGAGCAGTACTTC.

The rearrangement joins TRBV2 to TRBJ2-2; D is unresolved. The V end lost 6 bases, the J end lost 1 base, and 6 bases lay between the germline ends. The CDR3 is made up of 13 amino acids. The germline V gene encodes CDR1 SNHLY and CDR2 FYNNEI. In DNA form, the CDR3 reads TGTGCCAGCAGCCCAGAGAACACCGGGGAGCTGTTTTTT. Amino acids: CASSPENTGELFF.

V is TRBV28 and J is TRBJ2-1, with D tentatively TRBD2 (5 bases). This CDR3 contains 14 residues. Germline lookup yields CDR1 MDHEN and CDR2 SYDVKM. Trimming shortened V by 4 bases and J by 4 bases, and 11 bases separated the two germline ends. CDR3 region: CASSSFSGYNEQFF. The CDR3, as DNA: TGTGCCAGCAGTTCCTTTTCGGGATACAATGAGCAGTTCTTC.

The chain uses TRBV24-1 and TRBJ1-5; TRBD1 aligns across 7 bases. Germline V gene sequence: CDR1 KGHDR, CDR2 SFDVKD. The CDR3 is 16 residues long. Trimming at V came to 3 bases and at J to 7 bases, leaving 11 bases not matched to a gene. In nucleotides, the CDR3 is TGTGCCACCAGTGATCCGAGCGAGGGGGCTACCCAGCCCCAGCATTTT. This sequence encodes CATSDPSEGATQPQHF.

The genes are TRBV6-5 and TRBJ1-4; perhaps TRBD1 as D (5 bases). CDR1 and CDR2 from the germline V gene are MNHEY and SVGAGI. Trimming pared 6 bases from V and 2 bases from J, leaving 13 bases between. CDR3 length: 15 residues. The CDR3 sequence: CASSPSGGTNEKLFF. Written as DNA, the CDR3 is TGTGCCAGCAGCCCCTCGGGGGGGACTAATGAAAAACTGTTTTTT.

The V and J genes are TRBV5-1 and TRBJ2-7, with D perhaps TRBD2 (5 bases). The V end lost 1 base, the J end lost 7 bases, and 18 bases lay between the germline ends. Germline-derived CDR1 and CDR2 are SGHRS and YFSETQ. The CDR3 length is 15 residues. The CDR3 sequence: CASSLSFPGIREQYF. Written as DNA, the CDR3 is TGCGCCAGCAGCTTGTCTTTCCCCGGGATCAGGGAGCAGTACTTC.

The chain has TRBV5-1 and TRBJ2-7, with 9 bases aligning to TRBD1. J lost 4 bases, V lost 3 bases, and 11 bases had no gene match. Per the germline V gene, CDR1 is SGHRS and CDR2 is YFSETQ. The CDR3 contains 16 residues. The CDR3 reads CASSSLPGQGTYEQYF. CDR3 DNA sequence: TGCGCCAGCAGCTCCCTCCCGGGACAGGGTACATACGAGCAGTACTTC.

This clone was counted between two and nine times. The chain joins TRBV28 to TRBJ1-1; 8 positions match TRBD1. The CDR3 consists of 18 residues. The V gene end was trimmed by 5 bases and the J gene end by 8 bases; junction bases not matched to a gene: 22. Germline V CDR1 and CDR2: MDHEN, SYDVKM. The chain's CDR3 is CASSLVVPGGGYPTEAFF. DNA for the CDR3: TGTGCCAGCAGTCTTGTCGTCCCAGGGGGCGGTTATCCGACCGAAGCTTTCTTT.

The V gene is TRBV6-5, the J gene TRBJ2-1; 10 bases are a match to TRBD2. Germline V lookup: CDR1 MNHEY, CDR2 SVGAGI. V gave up 4 bases and J gave up 8 bases; unmatched junction bases: 8. This CDR3 is built from 15 residues. CDR3 region: CASSSLGAGGDEQFF. In DNA, the CDR3 is TGTGCCAGCAGTTCCCTGGGAGCGGGGGGGGATGAGCAGTTCTTC.

With regard to this clone: The sample contains more than one DNA sequence encoding this CDR3. This rearrangement joins TRBV5-8 to TRBJ1-2; D not certain. In germline, CDR1 is SGHTS, CDR2 YDEGEE. Deletions cut 0 bases from V and 5 bases from J, with 8 bases between. The CDR3 loop spans 13 amino acids. The CDR3 sequence is CASSLDRVYGYTF. The DNA for the CDR3 is TGTGCCAGCAGCTTGGACAGAGTTTATGGCTACACCTTC.